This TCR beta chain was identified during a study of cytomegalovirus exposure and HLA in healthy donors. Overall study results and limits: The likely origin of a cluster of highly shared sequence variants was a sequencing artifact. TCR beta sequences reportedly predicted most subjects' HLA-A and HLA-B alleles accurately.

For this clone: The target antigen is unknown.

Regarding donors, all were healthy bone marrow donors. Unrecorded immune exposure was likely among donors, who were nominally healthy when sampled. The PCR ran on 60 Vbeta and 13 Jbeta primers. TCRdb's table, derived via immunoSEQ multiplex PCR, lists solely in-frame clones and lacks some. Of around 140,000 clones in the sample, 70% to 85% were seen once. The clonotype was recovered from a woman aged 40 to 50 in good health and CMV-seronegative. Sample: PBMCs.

Here the CDR3 reads CASRRTGGTDTQYF. CDR3 nucleotide sequence: TGTGCCAGCAGACGGACAGGGGGCACAGATACGCAGTATTTT. The chain joins TRBV27 to TRBJ2-3; 9 bases line up with TRBD1. This CDR3 has 14 amino acids. Trimming took 6 bases from V and 1 from J; bases not matched to a gene: 2. Germline lookup yields CDR1 MNHEY and CDR2 SMNVEV (reference sequence).